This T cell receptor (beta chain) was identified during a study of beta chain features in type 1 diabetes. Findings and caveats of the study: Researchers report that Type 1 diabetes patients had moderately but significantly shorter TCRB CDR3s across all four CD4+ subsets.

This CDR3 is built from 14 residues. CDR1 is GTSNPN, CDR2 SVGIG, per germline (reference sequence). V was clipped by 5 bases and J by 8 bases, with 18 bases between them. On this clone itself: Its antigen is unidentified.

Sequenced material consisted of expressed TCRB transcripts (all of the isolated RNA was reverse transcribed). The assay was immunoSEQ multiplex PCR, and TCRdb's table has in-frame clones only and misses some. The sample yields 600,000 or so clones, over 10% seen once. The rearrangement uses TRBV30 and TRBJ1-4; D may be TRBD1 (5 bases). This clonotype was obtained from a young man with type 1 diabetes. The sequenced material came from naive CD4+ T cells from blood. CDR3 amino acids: CAWGVQGVGEKLFF. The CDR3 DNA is TGTGCCTGGGGGGTCCAGGGTGTGGGAGAAAAACTGTTTTTT.